This is a list of T cell receptor beta chains from one sample in a study of early T cells in non-severe SARS-CoV-2 infection. TCRdb used MiXCR to reprocess the 5' RACE reads, holding one entry per CDR3 protein. This sample has more than 80,000 distinct CDR3 sequences, with 16% found just once. The sample comprised whole blood. The receptors here all came from an adult who was a healthcare worker with PCR-confirmed SARS-CoV-2 infection or an uninfected control (not recorded which). Both conserved end residues are part of each CDR3. The D gene is left open where the match is weak. For some rows the clone size is stated as once, few or many, or as a class when expanded; others skip it.

abundance	v_gene	d_gene	j_gene	len	CDR3nt	CDR3aa
few	TRBV9	-	TRBJ1-4	15	TGTGCCAGCAGCGGAGCGGACAGCCGTAATGAAAAACTGTTTTTT	CASSGADSRNEKLFF
-	TRBV12-3/TRBV12-4	-	TRBJ2-5	13	TGTGCCAGCACCGAGACCCCTCGGGGGACCCAGTACTTC	CASTETPRGTQYF
many	TRBV20-1	-	TRBJ2-1	12	TGCAGTGCTAGCAGGGATCACAATGAGCAGTTCTTC	CSASRDHNEQFF
many	TRBV14	-	TRBJ2-7	11	TGCGCCAGCAGCCAGGGTTACGAGCAGTACTTC	CASSQGYEQYF
-	TRBV12-3/TRBV12-4	-	TRBJ2-1	15	TGTGCCAGCAGTTTCGGGTTTAGCTCCTACAATGAGCAGTTCTTC	CASSFGFSSYNEQFF
-	TRBV7-6	-	TRBJ1-3	16	TGTGCCAGCAGCTTAAGCACAGCCTTCTCTGGAAACACCATATATTTT	CASSLSTAFSGNTIYF
many	TRBV12-3/TRBV12-4	-	TRBJ1-6	15	TGTGCCAGCAGCCCTGGGGACTCCTATAATTCACCCCTCCACTTT	CASSPGDSYNSPLHF
many	TRBV25-1	-	TRBJ2-3	13	TGTGCCAGCAGTTCTCAGCGGCCAGATACGCAGTATTTT	CASSSQRPDTQYF
many	TRBV10-3	-	TRBJ2-3	15	TGTGCCATCAGTGAAAGGACGGGCACGGGAGATACGCAGTATTTT	CAISERTGTGDTQYF
-	TRBV28	-	TRBJ1-1	14	TGTGCCAGCAGTTTACCCACCATGAACACTGAAGCTTTCTTT	CASSLPTMNTEAFF
many	TRBV6-1	TRBD1	TRBJ2-1	16	TGTGCCAGCAGAGCTAGGGACAGCTTACGCAACAATGAGCAGTTCTTC	CASRARDSLRNNEQFF
-	TRBV27	-	TRBJ2-7	14	TGTGCCAGCAGTCCCTCTTGGGCCCCCTACGAGCAGTACTTC	CASSPSWAPYEQYF
-	TRBV6-1	TRBD2	TRBJ2-1	15	TGTGCCAGCAGTGGGACTAGCGGGGGGGCCAATGAGCAGTTCTTC	CASSGTSGGANEQFF
few	TRBV20-1	TRBD1	TRBJ2-7	15	TGCAGTGCTAGGGCTAGGGACAGAAACTCCTACGAGCAGTACTTC	CSARARDRNSYEQYF
-	TRBV6-2/TRBV6-3	-	TRBJ1-5	14	TGTGCCAGCAGACAGGGACGCGGCAATCAGCCCCAGCATTTT	CASRQGRGNQPQHF
once	TRBV11-2	TRBD1	TRBJ2-6	19	TGTGCCAGCAGCACGCACAGGGGGCGTAAACGCTCTGGGGCCAACGTCCTGACTTTC	CASSTHRGRKRSGANVLTF
-	TRBV5-4	TRBD2	TRBJ2-1	16	TGTGCCAGCAGCTTGGCCCTAATTAGCGGGGACAATGAGCAGTTCTTC	CASSLALISGDNEQFF
few	TRBV6-6	TRBD2	TRBJ2-7	19	TGTGCCAGCAGTCCATCCCCCGGGACTAGCGGGGGCCCTCCCCACGAGCAGTACTTC	CASSPSPGTSGGPPHEQYF
-	TRBV2	-	TRBJ1-2	14	TGTGCCAGCTGTGGGCAGGGACTCAACTATGGCTACACCTTC	CASCGQGLNYGYTF
few	TRBV20-1	TRBD1	TRBJ1-1	14	TGCAGTGCTAGAGTGGGACAGGCGGGAACTGAAGCTTTCTTT	CSARVGQAGTEAFF
few	TRBV24-1	TRBD2	TRBJ2-1	14	TGTGCCACCAGTGGGGCTAGCGGGGGGAATGAGCAGTTCTTC	CATSGASGGNEQFF
few	TRBV5-1	-	TRBJ2-1	12	TGCGCCAGCAGCGACAGGTACAATGAGCAGTTCTTC	CASSDRYNEQFF
many	TRBV6-2/TRBV6-3	-	TRBJ2-5	10	TGTGCCAGCAGTCGAGAGACCCAGTACTTC	CASSRETQYF
-	TRBV18	TRBD1	TRBJ1-1	16	TGTGCCAGCTCACCTAGGGGGCGCGGAGGTTACCCTGGAGCTTTCTTT	CASSPRGRGGYPGAFF
many	TRBV7-9	-	TRBJ2-7	13	TGTGCCAGCAGCCCGGAGAACAGCTACGAGCAGTACTTC	CASSPENSYEQYF
-	TRBV28	-	TRBJ2-7	17	TGTGCCAGCAGTTCCTCCAAATCCGGGCGGGCCCAATACGAGCAGTACTTC	CASSSSKSGRAQYEQYF
-	TRBV29-1	-	TRBJ2-5	14	TGCAGCGTTGACTTAGGGTATGCCCAAGAGACCCAGTACTTC	CSVDLGYAQETQYF
few	TRBV27	TRBD2	TRBJ2-1	21	TGTGCCAGCAGTTTCCGAAGCCTAGCGGGGATTCGAAAGAGCTCCTACAATGAGCAGTTCTTC	CASSFRSLAGIRKSSYNEQFF
few	TRBV24-1	-	TRBJ1-5	15	TGTGCCACCAGTGATTTGCAAGATAGCAATCAGCCCCAGCATTTT	CATSDLQDSNQPQHF
-	TRBV28	-	TRBJ1-1	12	TGTGCCAGCTATCGGGGAAACGCTGAAGCTTTCTTT	CASYRGNAEAFF
few	TRBV6-2/TRBV6-3	-	TRBJ1-5	13	TGTGCCAGCACCAACGGGGGCGGTCAGCCCCAGCATTTT	CASTNGGGQPQHF
-	TRBV28	TRBD1	TRBJ2-7	13	TGTGCCAGCACTTCACAGGGGACCTACGAGCAGTACTTC	CASTSQGTYEQYF
many	TRBV6-2/TRBV6-3	TRBD1	TRBJ2-7	14	TGTGCCAGCAGTCCACAGGGGCCCTCCTACGAGCAGTACTTC	CASSPQGPSYEQYF
few	TRBV5-1	-	TRBJ1-2	14	TGCGCCAGCAGCTCATCCGGGACGGTTAATGGCTACACCTTC	CASSSSGTVNGYTF
few	TRBV27	-	TRBJ1-4	14	TGTGCCAGCGGGCGACTGCCGCCAGATGAAAAACTGTTTTTT	CASGRLPPDEKLFF
-	TRBV20-1	-	TRBJ1-1	16	TGCAGTGCTAGAGTGCCAGGCGTAGCCATCAACACTGAAGCTTTCTTT	CSARVPGVAINTEAFF
few	TRBV6-2/TRBV6-3	-	TRBJ2-1	14	TGTGCCAGCAGTTACGGGGGCCACCGGGATGAGCAGTTCTTC	CASSYGGHRDEQFF
few	TRBV14	-	TRBJ1-1	13	TGTGCCAGCAGCCAGTCTTCCTGGACTGAAGCTTTCTTT	CASSQSSWTEAFF
-	TRBV6-6	TRBD2	TRBJ2-1	15	TGTGCCAGCAGTTACAGTCGGGAGGGGATTGGGGAGCAGTTCTTC	CASSYSREGIGEQFF
few	TRBV6-2/TRBV6-3	TRBD2	TRBJ2-5	15	TGTGCCAGCAGTGTCAGCGGGGGGGCCTTGGAGACCCAGTACTTC	CASSVSGGALETQYF
-	TRBV28	-	TRBJ1-3	16	TGTGCCAGCAGTTTAGGGCAGAAGACTTCTGGAAACACCATATATTTT	CASSLGQKTSGNTIYF
-	TRBV6-2/TRBV6-3	-	TRBJ2-7	15	TGTGCCAGCACCACCTCCGGGGGCCTTGCCTACGAGCAGTACTTC	CASTTSGGLAYEQYF
-	TRBV12-3/TRBV12-4	-	TRBJ2-7	14	TGTGCCAGCAGTTTAGGGCTCTCCCCCTACGAGCAGTACTTC	CASSLGLSPYEQYF
-	TRBV29-1	TRBD1	TRBJ2-7	11	TGCAGCGTTACAGGGGGATACGAGCAGTACTTC	CSVTGGYEQYF
many	TRBV29-1	-	TRBJ2-1	12	TGCAGCGTGTTCTTATCGTACAATGAGCAGTTCTTC	CSVFLSYNEQFF
-	TRBV2	TRBD2	TRBJ2-1	15	TGTGCCAGCAGTGAGCAGCGGGGGACCTACAATGAGCAGTTCTTC	CASSEQRGTYNEQFF
many	TRBV12-3/TRBV12-4	TRBD1	TRBJ1-1	12	TGTGCCAGCAGTTTAAGGGGGCGTGAAGCTTTCTTT	CASSLRGREAFF
few	TRBV28	-	TRBJ1-1	14	TGTGCCAGCAGTCCTCTTTTTTCGGGCACTGAAGCTTTCTTT	CASSPLFSGTEAFF